Listed below are T cell receptor beta chains from one sample, sequenced in a study of shared clonotypes between healthy human individuals. Sequenced by immunoSEQ multiplex PCR; TCRdb stores in-frame clones only, minus some. The table lists more than 2 million clones, 85% to 95% of them singletons, with under 0.15% in the top ten. The specimen was naive CD4+ T cells sorted from blood. These receptors came from a man aged 18 to 35 in good health. Each CDR3 is given with its conserved first and last residue. The D gene is left open where the match is weak. The size field is filled for only some rows; it gives once, few, many or a size class.

j_call cdr3_length v_call d_call clone_size cdr3_aa cdr3_nt
TRBJ2-7 15 TRBV18 TRBD1 NA CASSPPGQGTYEQYF TGTGCCAGCTCACCGCCGGGACAGGGTACCTACGAGCAGTACTTC
TRBJ1-5 14 TRBV28 NA NA CASHPGSSNQPQHF TGTGCCAGCCATCCCGGGTCTAGCAATCAGCCCCAGCATTTT
TRBJ2-7 14 TRBV2 TRBD2 once CASSELAGLYEQYF TGTGCCAGCAGTGAACTAGCGGGGCTCTACGAGCAGTACTTC
TRBJ1-3 17 TRBV7-2 NA NA CASSLMIGPNSGNTIYF TGTGCCAGCAGCCTAATGATAGGTCCGAACTCTGGAAACACCATATATTTT
TRBJ2-5 12 TRBV30 NA NA CAWRPKGETQYF TGTGCCTGGAGGCCAAAGGGTGAGACCCAGTACTTC
TRBJ2-1 15 TRBV5-4 NA NA CASSSPVGGPNEQFF TGTGCCAGCAGTTCCCCTGTGGGGGGACCCAATGAGCAGTTCTTC
TRBJ2-6 13 TRBV11-2 NA NA CASSLPGANVLTF TGTGCCAGCAGTCTTCCTGGGGCCAACGTCCTGACTTTC
TRBJ2-7 16 TRBV5-6 TRBD1 NA CASSLEAGQGIYEQYF TGTGCCAGCAGCTTAGAAGCGGGACAGGGGATCTACGAGCAGTACTTC
TRBJ1-2 14 TRBV29-1 NA NA CSVEVAGRAVGYTF TGCAGCGTTGAGGTGGCAGGGAGGGCAGTTGGCTACACCTTC
TRBJ2-6 16 TRBV30 NA once CAWSVGFSSGANVLTF TGTGCCTGGAGTGTAGGGTTTAGCTCTGGGGCCAACGTCCTGACTTTC
TRBJ2-7 13 TRBV7-2 TRBD2 NA CASSLLAGDEQYF TGTGCCAGCAGCTTGCTAGCGGGAGACGAGCAGTACTTC
TRBJ2-7 15 TRBV6-1 TRBD2 once CASSEEALAVYEQYF TGTGCCAGCAGTGAAGAGGCACTAGCGGTCTACGAGCAGTACTTC
TRBJ2-7 9 TRBV20-1 NA NA CSANYEQYF TGCAGTGCAAACTACGAGCAGTACTTC
TRBJ2-3 14 TRBV7-9 NA NA CASSLPRDPRLQYF TGTGCCAGCAGCTTACCCCGGGACCCCAGGCTGCAGTATTTT
TRBJ1-5 15 TRBV21-1 NA NA CASTPAQGCNQPQHF TGTGCCAGCACCCCCGCCCAGGGTTGTAATCAGCCCCAGCATTTT
TRBJ1-1 14 TRBV5-5 NA NA CASSLGQPNTEAFF TGTGCCAGCAGCTTAGGACAGCCGAACACTGAAGCTTTCTTT
TRBJ1-4 17 TRBV25-1 TRBD1 NA CASSEYSGQGNNEKLFF TGTGCCAGCAGTGAATACTCGGGACAGGGAAATAATGAAAAACTGTTTTTT
TRBJ1-1 14 TRBV4-1 NA NA CASSQDRVNTEAFF TGCGCCAGCAGCCAAGATAGGGTAAACACTGAAGCTTTCTTT
TRBJ2-5 13 TRBV18 NA NA CASSPVYQETQYF TGTGCCAGCTCACCTGTGTACCAAGAGACCCAGTACTTC
TRBJ2-7 13 TRBV7-3 NA NA CASSLAGLGEQYF TGTGCCAGCAGCTTGGCAGGGTTGGGCGAGCAGTACTTC
TRBJ2-2 15 TRBV6-5 TRBD1 NA CASSSLIGGRVKLFF TGTGCCAGCAGTTCCCTTATAGGGGGCAGGGTTAAGCTGTTTTTT
TRBJ2-7 14 TRBV28 NA NA CASSLTAVSYEQYF TGTGCCAGCAGTTTAACGGCAGTGAGCTACGAGCAGTACTTC
TRBJ2-3 13 TRBV10-3 NA NA CAVTDGGKGTQYF TGTGCCGTCACGGACGGCGGCAAGGGTACGCAGTATTTT
TRBJ1-2 13 TRBV6-5 NA NA CASSDRDTYGYTF TGTGCCAGCAGTGATCGGGACACCTATGGCTACACCTTC
TRBJ1-5 14 TRBV5-1 NA once CASSLGPSNQPQHF TGCGCCAGCAGCTTGGGGCCCAGCAATCAGCCCCAGCATTTT
TRBJ2-7 15 TRBV28 NA NA CASSLVQGKHYEQYF TGTGCCAGCAGTTTAGTCCAGGGAAAACACTACGAGCAGTACTTC
TRBJ2-1 15 TRBV7-6 TRBD1 NA CASAPGQLSYNEQFF TGTGCCAGCGCCCCGGGACAGCTCTCCTACAATGAGCAGTTCTTC
TRBJ2-7 14 TRBV10-3 TRBD1 NA CAPRTGRDPYEQYF TGTGCCCCGAGGACAGGGCGCGACCCCTACGAGCAGTACTTC
TRBJ1-1 14 TRBV6-6 NA NA CASKSGQMNTEAFF TGTGCCAGCAAGAGTGGACAGATGAACACTGAAGCTTTCTTT
TRBJ1-5 13 TRBV6-1 NA NA CATPLRINQPQHF TGTGCCACCCCACTGAGGATCAATCAGCCCCAGCATTTT
TRBJ2-5 11 TRBV30 NA NA CAWNGGGTQYF TGTGCCTGGAACGGGGGCGGGACCCAGTACTTC
TRBJ2-2 13 TRBV19 NA NA CASSPANTGELFF TGTGCCAGTAGCCCGGCGAACACCGGGGAGCTGTTTTTT
TRBJ2-3 15 TRBV29-1 TRBD2 NA CSVRRTSGSTDTQYF TGCAGCGTTCGCCGGACTAGCGGGAGCACAGATACGCAGTATTTT
TRBJ2-2 15 TRBV11-2 TRBD2 NA CASSLDLAGTGELFF TGTGCCAGCAGCTTAGATCTAGCGGGCACCGGGGAGCTGTTTTTT
TRBJ2-3 15 TRBV11-2 NA NA CASSLAGTSTDTQYF TGTGCCAGCAGCTTAGCAGGGACTAGCACAGATACGCAGTATTTT
TRBJ2-3 15 TRBV18 NA NA CASSPPMLMPDTQYF TGTGCCAGCTCACCACCCATGCTGATGCCAGATACGCAGTATTTT
TRBJ1-1 15 TRBV2 NA NA CASRTPRQANTEAFF TGTGCCAGCAGAACTCCTCGACAGGCTAACACTGAAGCTTTCTTT
TRBJ1-4 17 TRBV19 TRBD1 few CASSALQGSTANEKLFF TGTGCCAGTAGTGCATTACAGGGGAGCACTGCTAATGAAAAACTGTTTTTT
TRBJ2-5 14 TRBV28 TRBD1 once CASSPLQGKETQYF TGTGCCAGCAGTCCTCTACAGGGGAAAGAGACCCAGTACTTC
TRBJ2-4 16 TRBV5-8 NA NA CASSLGQFIAKNIQYF TGTGCCAGCAGCTTGGGACAGTTTATAGCCAAAAACATTCAGTACTTC
TRBJ1-4 15 TRBV5-1 NA once CASSLDPGRNEKLFF TGCGCCAGCAGCTTGGATCCAGGCCGTAATGAAAAACTGTTTTTT
TRBJ1-6 14 TRBV5-4 TRBD1 NA CASSWTGPNSPLHF TGTGCCAGCAGCTGGACAGGGCCTAATTCACCCCTCCACTTT
TRBJ1-3 15 TRBV4-3 NA NA CASSRQISSGNTIYF TGCGCCAGCAGCCGCCAAATCAGTTCGGGAAACACCATATATTTT
TRBJ2-7 15 TRBV19 TRBD1 NA CASSPDRSQPYEQYF TGTGCCAGTAGTCCGGACAGGTCACAGCCCTACGAGCAGTACTTC
TRBJ2-7 15 TRBV5-1 NA NA CASSLGSTAGNEQYF TGCGCCAGCAGCTTGGGTTCTACCGCGGGGAACGAGCAGTACTTC
TRBJ2-5 13 TRBV7-2 NA NA CASSLYGKETQYF TGTGCCAGCAGCTTATATGGGAAAGAGACCCAGTACTTC
TRBJ1-6 12 TRBV25-1 NA NA CATKTGDSPLHF TGTGCCACCAAGACCGGGGATTCACCCCTCCACTTT
TRBJ1-2 14 TRBV30 NA NA CAWTPRGQATGYTF TGTGCCTGGACCCCCCGGGGTCAGGCGACGGGCTACACCTTC
TRBJ2-7 17 TRBV7-2 NA NA CASSLDSRQAPSYEQYF TGTGCCAGCAGCTTAGATTCCCGACAGGCGCCCTCCTACGAGCAGTACTTC
TRBJ2-5 13 TRBV6-5 NA NA CASSRPPQETQYF TGTGCCAGCAGTCGCCCTCCCCAAGAGACCCAGTACTTC
TRBJ2-3 15 TRBV9 NA NA CASSVGGVATDTQYF TGTGCCAGCAGCGTAGGTGGGGTGGCCACAGATACGCAGTATTTT
TRBJ1-6 17 TRBV2 TRBD1 NA CASSESRAGGYNSPLHF TGTGCCAGCAGTGAATCCCGGGCAGGGGGTTATAATTCACCCCTCCACTTT